A selection of T cell receptor beta chains follows, all from one sample in a study of blood T cells in healthy people across ages. TCRdb called the 5' RACE reads again in MiXCR, with one record for every CDR3 protein. The repertoire holds around 820,000 distinct CDR3 sequences, with about 25% as singletons. These data also featured in a second study, about T cells of mothers and their children.

The source material was blood. The receptor set was obtained from a boy under 18 in good health. CDR3s include the opening cysteine and the closing phenylalanine or tryptophan. A D gene is named only where the DNA matches it firmly. Some rows mark clone size as missing; the rest say once, few, many or name a class of expanded clone.

>TRBD2|.|17|TRBJ2-3|TRBV28
TGTGCCAGCAGTTTATTAGGGACTAGCGGGGACACAGATACGCAGTATTTT
CASSLLGTSGDTDTQYF
>TRBD1|many|13|TRBJ2-4|TRBV29-1
TGCAGCGTGGCCACAGGGGAATGGGGCATTCAGTACTTC
CSVATGEWGIQYF
>TRBD2|.|17|TRBJ2-7|TRBV7-9
TGTGCCAGCAGCTCCCCGGGACTAGCGGCCCTCTCCTACGAGCAGTACTTC
CASSSPGLAALSYEQYF
>TRBD2|.|15|TRBJ2-1|TRBV7-9
TGTGCCAGCAGCTTAGAGGCCGGGACTAGAGGTGAGCAGTTCTTC
CASSLEAGTRGEQFF
>.|few|15|TRBJ2-7|TRBV7-2
TGTGCCAGCAGCGAAGGGGGTCCTAAAACCTACGAGCAGTACTTC
CASSEGGPKTYEQYF
>TRBD2|few|14|TRBJ2-5|TRBV28
TGTGCCAGCAGTTTATCTAGCGGGAGTGAGACCCAGTACTTC
CASSLSSGSETQYF
>TRBD1|.|16|TRBJ1-2|TRBV20-1
TGCAGTGCTAGTCTCGCCGCGGACAGGGGTTTTCATGGCTACACCTTC
CSASLAADRGFHGYTF
>.|few|15|TRBJ2-1|TRBV4-3
TGCGCCAGCAGCCAAGGCAGCGGCAGATACAATGAGCAGTTCTTC
CASSQGSGRYNEQFF
>TRBD1|few|18|TRBJ2-7|TRBV7-9
TGTGCCAGCAGCTTGACCCAGCCAGGGGGACCAAGCTCCTACGAGCAGTACTTC
CASSLTQPGGPSSYEQYF
>TRBD2|few|17|TRBJ2-1|TRBV15
TGTGCCACCAGCAGACCGGGACTAGCGAGCTCCTACAATGAGCAGTTCTTC
CATSRPGLASSYNEQFF
>TRBD1|.|15|TRBJ2-7|TRBV7-2
TGTGCCAGCAGCTTAGGGGTGCAGGGACAGGGCGAGCAGTACTTC
CASSLGVQGQGEQYF
>TRBD2|.|10|TRBJ2-4|TRBV9
TGTGCCAGCAGCCCCGGGACTAGTCACTTC
CASSPGTSHF
>TRBD1|.|13|TRBJ2-7|TRBV12-3/TRBV12-4
TGTGCCAGCAGGCCCACAGGGGCTCGCGAGCAGTACTTC
CASRPTGAREQYF
>.|few|15|TRBJ2-2|TRBV7-8
TGTGCCAGCAGCTTAGTTCTGAGATTGGGCGGGGAGCTGTTTTTT
CASSLVLRLGGELFF
>.|.|14|TRBJ2-3|TRBV7-9
TGTGCCAGCAGCGGACACACAGGGACTCCGACGCAGTATTTT
CASSGHTGTPTQYF
>TRBD2|.|13|TRBJ2-3|TRBV5-1
TGCGCCAGCAGGCCAACTAGCGCAGATACGCAGTATTTT
CASRPTSADTQYF
>.|.|15|TRBJ2-7|TRBV9
TGTGCCAGCAGCGTAGCAGAGGCAGGGTGGACGGTGCAGTACTTC
CASSVAEAGWTVQYF
>TRBD2|.|15|TRBJ2-1|TRBV6-2/TRBV6-3
TGTGCCGCCGCAGCGGGGGGAACCCCCTACAATGAGCAGTTCTTC
CAAAAGGTPYNEQFF
>.|few|12|TRBJ2-3|TRBV7-2
TGTGCCAGCAGCTTAGTCGGAAATACGCAGTATTTT
CASSLVGNTQYF
>.|few|11|TRBJ2-1|TRBV5-4
TGTGCCAGCAGCTCTGTGGACGAGCAGTTCTTC
CASSSVDEQFF
>.|few|15|TRBJ2-3|TRBV14
TGTGCCAGCAGCCTCTCCGGAACCGGGCCTCCGGGGCAGTATTTT
CASSLSGTGPPGQYF
>TRBD1|few|14|TRBJ1-1|TRBV25-1
TGTGCCAGCAGTGTCTACAGGGGGCAAACTGAAGCTTTCTTT
CASSVYRGQTEAFF
>.|few|14|TRBJ2-3|TRBV9
TGTGCCAGCAGCGTAGGCCCAAACACAGATACGCAGTATTTT
CASSVGPNTDTQYF
>TRBD1|few|13|TRBJ1-4|TRBV12-3/TRBV12-4
TGTGCCAGCAGTCTGGGACAGGGTGGTCTACTGTTTTTT
CASSLGQGGLLFF
>TRBD1|.|15|TRBJ1-3|TRBV20-1
TGCAGTGCTAGAGAGGGGACAGGGTCTGGAAACACCATATATTTT
CSAREGTGSGNTIYF
>.|few|15|TRBJ1-2|TRBV6-6
TGTGCCAGCAGTTCCGTCCCGGCAGGGGAAAGGAGCTACACCTTC
CASSSVPAGERSYTF
>.|.|18|TRBJ2-5|TRBV3-1
TGTGCCAGCAGCCAAGATTCGAGGTCAGGGGGGCGTCAAGAGACCCAGTACTTC
CASSQDSRSGGRQETQYF
>.|few|13|TRBJ2-1|TRBV20-1
TGCAGTGCTAGATCTTTTAACTACAATGAGCAGTTCTTC
CSARSFNYNEQFF
>.|few|14|TRBJ2-3|TRBV7-9
TGTGCCGGCAGAGGGGGTGGTAGTCCAGATACGCAGTATTTT
CAGRGGGSPDTQYF
>.|few|16|TRBJ2-3|TRBV5-1
TGCGCCAGCAGCTTGGCCCCGGGAAGCGGCACAGATACGCAGTATTTT
CASSLAPGSGTDTQYF
>.|.|14|TRBJ2-3|TRBV4-1
TGCGCCAGCAGCCAAGAGGGGGGCCTGGATACGCAGTATTTT
CASSQEGGLDTQYF
>.|few|15|TRBJ2-2|TRBV7-9
TGTGCCAGCAGCCCTTTCGGGGGACTCACCGGGGAGCTGTTTTTT
CASSPFGGLTGELFF
>.|.|15|TRBJ2-7|TRBV20-1
TGCAGTGCTAGAGATTTTGGGAGTTTCACCTACGAGCAGTACTTC
CSARDFGSFTYEQYF
>.|many|15|TRBJ2-1|TRBV4-3
TGCGCCAGCAGCCGCACGGGGTTCGTGGACAATGAGCAGTTCTTC
CASSRTGFVDNEQFF
>.|few|12|TRBJ2-5|TRBV29-1
TGCAGCGTTGTCCCCAGCCAAGAGACCCAGTACTTC
CSVVPSQETQYF
>.|few|14|TRBJ1-1|TRBV9
TGTGCCAGCAGCTCGGGGGGAATGAACACTGAAGCTTTCTTT
CASSSGGMNTEAFF
>TRBD2|.|19|TRBJ2-7|TRBV28
TGTGCCAGCAGTTCTCCAACCTACCCTAGCGGGCCAAGCTCCTACGAGCAGTACTTC
CASSSPTYPSGPSSYEQYF
>.|.|13|TRBJ2-7|TRBV6-2/TRBV6-3
TGTGCCAGCAGGGGCAGGGTCGAGTACGAGCAGTACTTC
CASRGRVEYEQYF
>TRBD2|.|16|TRBJ2-7|TRBV20-1
TGCAGTGCTAGAAGACTAGCGGGAGCGGGGTCCTACGAGCAGTACTTC
CSARRLAGAGSYEQYF
>.|few|12|TRBJ1-3|TRBV10-3
TGTGCCACCCGGAACAGCGGAAACACCATATATTTT
CATRNSGNTIYF
>.|.|18|TRBJ2-4|TRBV27
TGTGCCAGCAGTCTATCCTTCGGGGGGCTTACAGCCAAAAACATTCAGTACTTC
CASSLSFGGLTAKNIQYF
>.|few|15|TRBJ2-7|TRBV5-1
TGCGCCAGCAGCTTCGGGGGAGGTAACTCCTACGAGCAGTACTTC
CASSFGGGNSYEQYF
>.|.|11|TRBJ2-7|TRBV29-1
TGCAGCGTTGAACAGCGCGACGAGCAGTACTTC
CSVEQRDEQYF
>.|few|12|TRBJ2-5|TRBV6-2/TRBV6-3
TGTGCCAGCAGTTTTGTCCAAGAGACCCAGTACTTC
CASSFVQETQYF
>.|.|11|TRBJ2-3|TRBV6-2/TRBV6-3
TGTGCCAGCAGTTACACGGGCACGCAGTATTTT
CASSYTGTQYF
>.|few|14|TRBJ1-5|TRBV6-5
TGTGCCAGCAGGCAGCGGGGGGCACGACAGCCCCAGCATTTT
CASRQRGARQPQHF
>.|few|11|TRBJ2-7|TRBV24-1
TGTGCCACCAGTGATGGATTCGAGCAGTACTTC
CATSDGFEQYF
>TRBD2|.|13|TRBJ2-1|TRBV28
TGTGCCAGCAGCCCCGTGGGAGCGGGGAAGCAGTTCTTC
CASSPVGAGKQFF
>.|.|15|TRBJ1-2|TRBV29-1
TGCAGCTCCTACGACAGCCTAGAACTTAACTATGGCTACACCTTC
CSSYDSLELNYGYTF
>.|once|14|TRBJ2-3|TRBV5-1
TGCGCCAGCAATGGGGACCCAGGCACAGATACGCAGTATTTT
CASNGDPGTDTQYF
>TRBD1|.|15|TRBJ1-4|TRBV6-1
TGTGCCAGCATGGACAGGGGGGGATATAATGAAAAACTGTTTTTT
CASMDRGGYNEKLFF
>TRBD2|.|14|TRBJ2-5|TRBV4-3
TGCGCCAGCAGCCATGGACTAGCCCAAGAGACCCAGTACTTC
CASSHGLAQETQYF